One sample yielded the 22 T cell receptor beta chains listed below, sequenced in a study of T cells in women clearing cervical HPV infection. The data were produced by immunoSEQ multiplex PCR, yet TCRdb's version contains in-frame clones alone and is incomplete. This repertoire comprises approximately 35,000 clones; its ten largest clones make up about 7.8%. Sequences were obtained from blood buffy coat. Receptor source: a woman aged 18 to 75 with a cervical HPV16 infection that either progressed to CIN3+ or cleared (not recorded which).

About this clone itself: The read terminates 3 residues ahead of where the CDR3 ends, so the germline J gene completes it. V usage is TRBV11-2 and J usage is TRBJ1-4; the match to TRBD1 covers 8 bases. The ends lost 5 bases at V and 8 bases at J; junction bases unmatched: 7. CDR1 is SGHAT and CDR2 is FQNNGV in the germline V gene. CDR3 length: 14 amino acids. This chain's CDR3 is CASSLDRAREKLFF. CDR3 DNA (partial): TGTGCCAGCAGCCTGGACAGGGCAAGGGAAAAA. Complete variable domain (other parts from reference TRBV11-2 and TRBJ1-4): EAGVAQSPRYKIIEKRQSVAFWCNPISGHATLYWYQQILGQGPKLLIQFQNNGVVDDSQLPKDRFSAERLKGVDSTLKIQPAKLEDSAVYLCASSLDRAREKLFFGSGTQLSVL.

Of note for this clone: Sequencing ends 3 residues short of the CDR3 end; the germline J gene provides the rest. The genes are TRBV5-1 and TRBJ2-7; 11 bases fit TRBD1. CDR1 is SGHRS and CDR2 is YFSETQ in the germline V gene. J was trimmed by 5 bases and V by 4 bases; bases with no gene match: 5. CDR3 length: 14 amino acids. The CDR3 bases that were read are TGCGCCAGCAGCCCTCGGGACAGGGGGGACGAG. Residues: CASSPRDRGDE. The CDR3, in full, reads CASSPRDRGDEQYF.

With regard to this clone: The read ends 3 residues shy of where the CDR3 ends; the end is completed using the germline J gene. V and J are TRBV7-9 and TRBJ1-2; D unclear. Germline CDR1 and CDR2: SEHNR and FQNEAQ (reference sequence). The CDR3 runs 11 residues. This chain's CDR3 is CASSLAYDYTF. Incomplete CDR3 DNA: TGTGCCAGCAGCTTAGCCTACGAC.

As concerns this clone: With the read ending 3 residues before the CDR3 end, the germline J gene is used to fill in that end. The rearrangement links TRBV5-1 to TRBJ2-2; D is uncertain. CDR3 length: 13 residues. Per germline, CDR1 SGHRS and CDR2 YFSETQ. V gave up 0 bases and J gave up 6 bases, with 6 bases separating them. This CDR3 reads CASSLDPSGELFF. The CDR3 DNA, read in part, is TGCGCCAGCAGCTTGGATCCGTCCGGGGAG.

On this clone itself: The CDR3 end falls 3 residues outside the read, so it is completed with the germline J gene. The V call is TRBV5-4, the J call TRBJ1-1; 7 positions agree with TRBD1. Looked up from germline, CDR1 is SGHNT and CDR2 is YYREEE (reference sequence). This CDR3 region has 15 residues. Germline trimming cut 2 bases from V and 0 bases from J; bases unmatched to any gene: 4. Partial CDR3 DNA: TGTGCCAGCAGCTTACCGGGACAGCTGAACACTGAA. As protein: CASSLPGQLNTE. The full CDR3 protein reads CASSLPGQLNTEAFF. Full variable domain (rest looked up from reference TRBV5-4 and TRBJ1-1): ETGVTQSPTHLIKTRGQQVTLRCSSQSGHNTVSWYQQALGQGPQFIFQYYREEENGRGNFPPRFSGLQFPNYSSELNVNALELDDSALYLCASSLPGQLNTEAFFGQGTRLTVV.

A word on this clone: The DNA ends 3 residues before the CDR3 does, and the rest of the CDR3 is filled in from the germline J gene. The chain uses TRBV30 and TRBJ2-2; 9 nucleotides agree with TRBD2. V lost 4 bases to trimming and J lost 4 bases; unmatched junction nucleotides: 10. Per the germline V gene, CDR1 is GTSNPN and CDR2 is SVGIG (reference sequence). CDR3 length equals 16 residues. The CDR3 DNA, read in part, is TGTGCCTGGAAGGTCGCGGGAGGGCGGATCACCGGGGAG. It specifies CAWKVAGGRITGE. The whole CDR3 sequence reads CAWKVAGGRITGELFF.

On this clone itself: The read gets to within 3 residues of the CDR3 end, and the germline J gene fills in the rest. The J gene is TRBJ2-1, the V gene TRBV27; D might be TRBD1 (5 bases). CDR3 length: 16 amino acids. V was pared by 5 bases and J by 0 bases, with 14 bases between. The germline V gene encodes CDR1 MNHEY and CDR2 SMNVEV (reference sequence). CDR3 region: CASSEQTVYSYNEQFF. CDR3 DNA (partial): TGTGCCAGCAGTGAACAGACAGTGTACTCCTACAATGAG.

Remarks on this clone: Read sequence stops 3 residues before the CDR3 end, and the germline J gene provides the missing end. The chain has TRBV19 and TRBJ2-1; D is undetermined. CDR1 and CDR2 from the germline V gene are LNHDA and SQIVND (reference sequence). CDR3 length: 13 amino acids. V lost 1 base to trimming and J lost 4 bases, with 5 bases between them. The CDR3 bases that were read are TGTGCCAGTAGTATAGTACTGTACAATGAG. Translated: CASSIVLYNE. The entire CDR3 protein is CASSIVLYNEQFF.

On this clone: The CDR3 goes on 3 residues after the read ends, and that part is filled in from the germline J gene. The rearrangement uses TRBV2 and TRBJ2-5, with TRBD2 matching over 14 bases. V was clipped by 6 bases and J by 6 bases; unmatched bases: 3. Germline V gives CDR1 SNHLY, CDR2 FYNNEI. The CDR3 loop spans 14 amino acids. The covered CDR3 bases are TGTGCCAGCAGCGGGACTAGCGGGAGACAGACC. Translation: CASSGTSGRQT. In full, the CDR3 is CASSGTSGRQTQYF.

As to this clone: The sequenced fragment ends 3 residues before the CDR3 boundary, so the rest is inferred from the germline J gene. The J gene is TRBJ1-2, the V gene TRBV7-9; maybe TRBD1 (6 bases). The CDR3 totals 14 residues. Germline V gene sequence: CDR1 SEHNR, CDR2 FQNEAQ (reference sequence). The CDR3 spells CASRDGGGAYDYTF. The CDR3 bases that were read are TGTGCCAGCAGGGACGGCGGGGGCGCCTACGAC.

On this clone itself: The read halts 3 residues ahead of the CDR3 end, with the missing end drawn from the germline J gene. V is TRBV10-3 and J is TRBJ2-3; 9 positions match TRBD2. The length of the CDR3 is 18 residues. The trim removed 3 bases at V and 3 bases at J, leaving 13 bases unmatched. Germline assignment: CDR1 ENHRY and CDR2 SYGVKD. The CDR3 protein is CAISDGGRASSRTDTQYF. The DNA read from the CDR3 is TGTGCCATCAGTGACGGCGGGAGGGCCTCGAGTAGGACAGATACG.

The CDR3 reads CASSSGLPRETQYF. CDR3 DNA, as far as it was read: TGTGCCAGCAGTAGCGGGTTACCCCGAGAGACC. V is TRBV6-2 or TRBV6-3 and J is TRBJ2-5, with TRBD2 as a possible D gene (6 bases). The read terminates 3 residues ahead of where the CDR3 ends, so the germline J gene completes it. The CDR3 spans 14 residues. V lost 5 bases and J 4 bases, leaving 14 bases between the germline ends. Germline-derived CDR1 and CDR2 are MNHEY and SVGEGT.

A note on this clone: The sequenced fragment ends 3 residues before the CDR3 boundary, so the rest is inferred from the germline J gene. The rearrangement links TRBV20-1 to TRBJ1-2; unclear D gene. The CDR3 length is 11 residues. The germline CDR1 and CDR2 sequences are DFQATT and SNEGSKA (reference sequence). V lost 0 bases and J lost 7, with 6 bases in between. Incomplete CDR3 DNA: TGCAGTGCTAGAGATCCCATTGGC. This gives the protein CSARDPIG. The CDR3 reads in full as CSARDPIGYTF.

Concerning this clone itself: The sequenced fragment ends 3 residues before the CDR3 boundary, so the rest is inferred from the germline J gene. Different DNA sequences within this sample yield the same CDR3. The gene calls are TRBV2 and TRBJ1-3; TRBD1 matches 12 bases. The J segment lost 2 bases and the V segment lost 7 bases, leaving 6 bases of the junction unmatched. CDR1 SNHLY and CDR2 FYNNEI come from the germline V gene. The CDR3 is 16 residues long. CDR3 region: CASNSRDRGPGNTIYF. The sequenced part of the CDR3 DNA is TGTGCCAGCAACTCCCGGGACAGGGGGCCTGGAAACACC.

Turning to this clone: Read data end 3 residues before the CDR3 end; the end is taken from the germline J gene. The gene calls are TRBV5-4 and TRBJ2-3, with 10 bases identical to TRBD2. This CDR3 region has 15 residues. V lost 1 base to trimming and J lost 6 bases; unmatched junction nucleotides: 5. The germline gives CDR1 SGHNT, CDR2 YYREEE (reference sequence). The CDR3 sequence: CASSLTSGEADTQYF. The DNA read from the CDR3 is TGTGCCAGCAGCTTGACTAGCGGGGAGGCGGATACG.

About this clone itself: The read stops 3 residues short of the end of the CDR3; the missing end is completed from the germline J gene. The J gene is TRBJ2-3, the V gene TRBV5-1; possibly TRBD2 for D (6 bases). Deletions cut 3 bases from V and 5 bases from J, with 10 bases between. This CDR3 has 13 residues. Germline CDR1 SGHRS, CDR2 YFSETQ. The part of the CDR3 DNA that was read is TGCGCCAGCAGCTCGGGGGATGAAGATACG. It specifies CASSSGDEDT. The whole CDR3 protein is CASSSGDEDTQYF.

About this clone itself: The read gets to within 3 residues of the CDR3 end, and the germline J gene fills in the rest. The chain combines TRBV10-3 with TRBJ2-3, with D possibly being TRBD2 (5 bases). The V gene lost 8 bases and the J gene lost 4 bases, with 13 bases spanning the gap. The CDR3 totals 13 residues. CDR1 and CDR2 (germline): ENHRY, SYGVKD. The CDR3 sequence is CAILASTADTQYF. CDR3 DNA, as far as it was read: TGTGCCATCCTGGCTAGCACCGCAGATACG.

Details on this clone: Coverage ceases 3 residues before the CDR3 finishes, and the germline J gene fills in the end. The chain is built from TRBV10-3 and TRBJ1-1, with D uncertain. Germline V lookup: CDR1 ENHRY, CDR2 SYGVKD. V lost 6 bases and J lost 0, with 14 bases in between. CDR3 length: 15 amino acids. CDR3 sequence: CAIRVRTDMNTEAFF. CDR3 bases read: TGTGCCATCAGAGTCCGTACAGATATGAACACTGAA.

On this clone: The sequence runs out 3 residues before the end of the CDR3; the remainder is reconstructed from the germline J gene. The chain uses TRBV6-1 and TRBJ2-4; tentative D call: TRBD2 (7 bases). This CDR3 spans 17 amino acids. V was clipped by 0 bases and J by 6 bases, with 18 bases between them. CDR1 is MNHNS, CDR2 SASEGT, per germline. CDR3 bases read: TGTGCCAGCAGTGAAGCGCGATTTAGGGGGGGCCTAAACATT. Protein sequence: CASSEARFRGGLNI. The whole CDR3 reads CASSEARFRGGLNIQYF.

About this clone itself: The read falls 3 residues short of the CDR3 end, and the missing part is taken from the germline J gene. The J gene is TRBJ1-2, the V gene TRBV13; no definite D call. Germline loops: CDR1 PRHDT, CDR2 FYEKMQ (reference sequence). Trimming left V 1 base short and J 5 bases short, with 8 bases between. This CDR3 is built from 13 residues. The CDR3 loop reads CASSLEFGYGYTF. The sequenced part of the CDR3 DNA is TGTGCCAGCAGCTTAGAGTTCGGGTATGGC.

The CDR3 protein is CASSYQDRRDSTDTQYF. Incomplete CDR3 DNA: TGTGCCAGCAGCTACCAGGACAGGAGGGATAGCACAGATACG. The rearrangement uses TRBV7-3 and TRBJ2-3, with D tentatively TRBD1 (7 bases). The CDR3 end falls 3 residues outside the read, so it is completed with the germline J gene. The germline CDR1 and CDR2 sequences are SGHTA and FQGTGA. The CDR3 covers 17 residues. The V and J ends lost 4 bases and 0 bases respectively, with 17 bases between them.

Regarding this clone: Read data end 3 residues before the CDR3 end; the end is taken from the germline J gene. This sequence joins TRBV5-1 and TRBJ1-4, with 9 bases aligning to TRBD1. The CDR3 totals 19 residues. CDR1 is SGHRS, CDR2 YFSETQ, per germline. Trimming removed 1 base from V and 1 base from J; junction bases left unmatched: 11. CDR3 in amino acids: CASSLSGIQGAKTNEKLFF. The covered CDR3 bases are TGCGCCAGCAGCTTGAGTGGTATACAGGGGGCCAAAACTAATGAAAAA.